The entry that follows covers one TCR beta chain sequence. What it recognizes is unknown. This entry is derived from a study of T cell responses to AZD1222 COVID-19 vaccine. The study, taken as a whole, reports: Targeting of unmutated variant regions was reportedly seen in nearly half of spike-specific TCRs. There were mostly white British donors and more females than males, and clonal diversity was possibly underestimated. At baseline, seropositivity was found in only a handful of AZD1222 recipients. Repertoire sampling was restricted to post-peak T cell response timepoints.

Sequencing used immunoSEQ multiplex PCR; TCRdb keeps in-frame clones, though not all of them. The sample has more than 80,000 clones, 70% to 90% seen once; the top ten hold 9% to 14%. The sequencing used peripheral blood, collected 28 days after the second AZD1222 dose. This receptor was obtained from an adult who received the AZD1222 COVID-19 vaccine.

This CDR3 is CASGARDRYTGELFF. CDR3 sequence (DNA): TGTGCTAGTGGTGCCCGGGACCGATACACCGGGGAGCTGTTTTTT. The rearrangement links TRBV12-5 to TRBJ2-2; D is possibly TRBD1 or TRBD2 (5 bases each). V shed 5 bases and J shed 3 bases, with 13 bases lying between them. Per germline, CDR1 LGHNT and CDR2 FRNRAP. This CDR3 comprises 15 residues. The full variable domain, its missing parts supplied by reference TRBV12-5 and TRBJ2-2, is DARVTQTPRHKVTEMGQEVTMRCQPILGHNTVFWYRQTMMQGLELLAYFRNRAPLDDSGMPKDRFSAEMPDATLATLKIQPSEPRDSAVYFCASGARDRYTGELFFGEGSRLTVL.